A selection of T cell receptor beta chains follows, all from one sample in a study of blood T cell repertoires in COVID-19. TCRdb's table, derived via immunoSEQ multiplex PCR, lists solely in-frame clones and lacks some. Of about 150,000 clones listed, roughly nine tenths are singletons. Input material: peripheral blood. These receptors came from an older woman with acute or convalescent COVID-19. CDR3s include the opening cysteine and the closing phenylalanine or tryptophan. Fields, in order: V gene, D gene, CDR3 length, clone size, J gene, CDR3 DNA, CDR3 protein. D genes are given only for firm matches. The size field is filled for only some rows; it gives once, few, many or a size class.

v_call: TRBV6-2/TRBV6-3; d_call: TRBD2; cdr3_length: 17; clone_size: -; j_call: TRBJ2-1; cdr3_nt: TGTGCCAGCAGCCCTAGAGGTAGCGGGGGCCCCAGGAGTGAGCAGTTCTTC; cdr3_aa: CASSPRGSGGPRSEQFF
v_call: TRBV9; d_call: -; cdr3_length: 15; clone_size: -; j_call: TRBJ1-1; cdr3_nt: TGTGCCAGCAGCGTAGGGACAGTGATGAACACTGAAGCTTTCTTT; cdr3_aa: CASSVGTVMNTEAFF
v_call: TRBV18; d_call: -; cdr3_length: 16; clone_size: -; j_call: TRBJ2-3; cdr3_nt: TGTGCCAGCTCACCAGGGCTAGCCGGGGAGTCAGATACGCAGTATTTT; cdr3_aa: CASSPGLAGESDTQYF
v_call: TRBV11-2; d_call: -; cdr3_length: 15; clone_size: once; j_call: TRBJ2-5; cdr3_nt: TGTGCCAGCAGCTCCGCCCGGCCCCCAGGGGAGACCCAGTACTTC; cdr3_aa: CASSSARPPGETQYF
v_call: TRBV28; d_call: TRBD1; cdr3_length: 16; clone_size: -; j_call: TRBJ1-1; cdr3_nt: TGTGCCAGCAGTTCATACTACAGGGGGCTGGGCACTGAAGCTTTCTTT; cdr3_aa: CASSSYYRGLGTEAFF
v_call: TRBV5-1; d_call: -; cdr3_length: 16; clone_size: -; j_call: TRBJ2-5; cdr3_nt: TGCGCCAGCAGCCCGGGAGCCGGGACAGCCCAAGAGACCCAGTACTTC; cdr3_aa: CASSPGAGTAQETQYF
v_call: TRBV27; d_call: TRBD1; cdr3_length: 15; clone_size: -; j_call: TRBJ1-5; cdr3_nt: TGTGCCAGCAGTCCCCGGGACAGGGGGAGACAGCCCCAGCATTTT; cdr3_aa: CASSPRDRGRQPQHF
v_call: TRBV3-1/TRBV3-2; d_call: TRBD1; cdr3_length: 17; clone_size: -; j_call: TRBJ1-2; cdr3_nt: TGTGCCAGCAGAGGCCGGGACAGCAGTAACTCGAACTATGGCTACACCTTC; cdr3_aa: CASRGRDSSNSNYGYTF
v_call: TRBV5-1; d_call: TRBD2; cdr3_length: 17; clone_size: -; j_call: TRBJ2-3; cdr3_nt: TGCGCCAGCAGCAACAACGCCGGGACTAGCGGAAGAGATACGCAGTATTTT; cdr3_aa: CASSNNAGTSGRDTQYF
v_call: TRBV21-1; d_call: -; cdr3_length: 16; clone_size: -; j_call: TRBJ2-3; cdr3_nt: TGTGCCAGCAGCAAAGTCCCGGGACTCACCACAGATACGCAGTATTTT; cdr3_aa: CASSKVPGLTTDTQYF
v_call: TRBV10-2; d_call: -; cdr3_length: 17; clone_size: -; j_call: TRBJ2-1; cdr3_nt: TGCGCCAGCAGTGAGTCGAGACGGGGTAGCTCCTACAATGAGCAGTTCTTC; cdr3_aa: CASSESRRGSSYNEQFF
v_call: TRBV29-1; d_call: -; cdr3_length: 15; clone_size: -; j_call: TRBJ1-3; cdr3_nt: TGCAGCCCCGAAGAGCACTTCTCTCCTGGAAACACCATATATTTT; cdr3_aa: CSPEEHFSPGNTIYF
v_call: TRBV12-3/TRBV12-4; d_call: -; cdr3_length: 12; clone_size: -; j_call: TRBJ2-7; cdr3_nt: TGTGCCAGCAGTTTAGTAATCTACGAGCAGTACTTC; cdr3_aa: CASSLVIYEQYF
v_call: TRBV2; d_call: -; cdr3_length: 12; clone_size: -; j_call: TRBJ2-7; cdr3_nt: TGTGCCAGCAGGAGAAGTGATTACGAGCAGTACTTC; cdr3_aa: CASRRSDYEQYF
v_call: TRBV28; d_call: TRBD1; cdr3_length: 15; clone_size: -; j_call: TRBJ2-1; cdr3_nt: TGTGCCAGCAGTCTCAGGACAGGGTCCTACAATGAGCAGTTCTTC; cdr3_aa: CASSLRTGSYNEQFF
v_call: TRBV7-3; d_call: -; cdr3_length: 14; clone_size: -; j_call: TRBJ2-6; cdr3_nt: TGTGCCAGCAGCCCGGGGACTGGGGCCAACGTCCTGACTTTC; cdr3_aa: CASSPGTGANVLTF
v_call: TRBV27; d_call: -; cdr3_length: 17; clone_size: once; j_call: TRBJ1-4; cdr3_nt: TGTGCCAGCAGTTTCTTATTGGGGGGGCGACTGAATGAAAAACTGTTTTTT; cdr3_aa: CASSFLLGGRLNEKLFF
v_call: TRBV5-1; d_call: -; cdr3_length: 13; clone_size: -; j_call: TRBJ2-2; cdr3_nt: TGCGCCAGCAGCTTAGAGGGCACCGGGGAGCTGTTTTTT; cdr3_aa: CASSLEGTGELFF
v_call: TRBV3-1/TRBV3-2; d_call: TRBD2; cdr3_length: 14; clone_size: -; j_call: TRBJ2-1; cdr3_nt: TGTGCCAGCAGCCAAGGGCTAGCGGTCAATGAGCAGTTCTTC; cdr3_aa: CASSQGLAVNEQFF
v_call: TRBV28; d_call: TRBD1; cdr3_length: 15; clone_size: -; j_call: TRBJ1-1; cdr3_nt: TGTGCCAGCAGTGAGAGGACAGGGAGGAACACTGAAGCTTTCTTT; cdr3_aa: CASSERTGRNTEAFF
v_call: TRBV28; d_call: TRBD1; cdr3_length: 15; clone_size: -; j_call: TRBJ1-5; cdr3_nt: TGTGCCAGCAGTTTTCCCGGACAGGGTAGTCAGCCCCAGCATTTT; cdr3_aa: CASSFPGQGSQPQHF
v_call: TRBV18; d_call: TRBD1; cdr3_length: 16; clone_size: -; j_call: TRBJ2-4; cdr3_nt: TGTGCCAGCTCACGTGGGGACAGTGGAGGAGGAGACATTCAGTACTTC; cdr3_aa: CASSRGDSGGGDIQYF
v_call: TRBV5-1; d_call: -; cdr3_length: 14; clone_size: few; j_call: TRBJ1-1; cdr3_nt: TGCGCCAGCAGCTTGATAACGGTCGGCACTGAAGCTTTCTTT; cdr3_aa: CASSLITVGTEAFF
v_call: TRBV5-1; d_call: TRBD1; cdr3_length: 15; clone_size: once; j_call: TRBJ2-1; cdr3_nt: TGCGCCAGCAGCTTGGTGGACAGGGACTACAATGAGCAGTTCTTC; cdr3_aa: CASSLVDRDYNEQFF
v_call: TRBV7-9; d_call: -; cdr3_length: 13; clone_size: -; j_call: TRBJ1-2; cdr3_nt: TGTGCCAGCAGCTTATCGACAACATATGGCTACACCTTC; cdr3_aa: CASSLSTTYGYTF
v_call: TRBV5-1; d_call: TRBD1; cdr3_length: 16; clone_size: -; j_call: TRBJ1-4; cdr3_nt: TGCGCCAGCAGCTTGGCCACAGGGGGGAGTAATGAAAAACTGTTTTTT; cdr3_aa: CASSLATGGSNEKLFF
v_call: TRBV4-2; d_call: TRBD2; cdr3_length: 15; clone_size: -; j_call: TRBJ2-1; cdr3_nt: TGTGCCAGCAGCCAAGCGGGGGGATATCGCAATGAGCAGTTCTTC; cdr3_aa: CASSQAGGYRNEQFF
v_call: TRBV9; d_call: -; cdr3_length: 15; clone_size: -; j_call: TRBJ2-1; cdr3_nt: TGTGCCAGCAGCGTAGGATTAGCGGAGTACAATGAGCAGTTCTTC; cdr3_aa: CASSVGLAEYNEQFF
v_call: TRBV9; d_call: TRBD2; cdr3_length: 15; clone_size: -; j_call: TRBJ2-3; cdr3_nt: TGTGCCAGCAGCGTAGCGGGGGGAGGTACAGATACGCAGTATTTT; cdr3_aa: CASSVAGGGTDTQYF
v_call: TRBV5-6; d_call: -; cdr3_length: 14; clone_size: -; j_call: TRBJ1-6; cdr3_nt: TGTGCCAGCGGTACGGGGGGTTATAATTCACCCCTCCACTTT; cdr3_aa: CASGTGGYNSPLHF
v_call: TRBV7-6; d_call: -; cdr3_length: 17; clone_size: -; j_call: TRBJ2-1; cdr3_nt: TGTGCCAGCAGCTTAGAATCCACGGTACAGGGATACAATGAGCAGTTCTTC; cdr3_aa: CASSLESTVQGYNEQFF
v_call: TRBV5-1; d_call: -; cdr3_length: 14; clone_size: -; j_call: TRBJ1-6; cdr3_nt: TGCGCCAGCAGCTTTACAGGGAGTAATTCACCCCTCCACTTT; cdr3_aa: CASSFTGSNSPLHF
v_call: TRBV25-1; d_call: TRBD2; cdr3_length: 17; clone_size: -; j_call: TRBJ2-3; cdr3_nt: TGTGCCAGCACCCTTACTCCCAGCGGGGGGGGGATAGATACGCAGTATTTT; cdr3_aa: CASTLTPSGGGIDTQYF
v_call: TRBV30; d_call: TRBD2; cdr3_length: 14; clone_size: few; j_call: TRBJ2-1; cdr3_nt: TGTGCCTGGAGTGGGGGACTAACCAACAATGAGCAGTTCTTC; cdr3_aa: CAWSGGLTNNEQFF
v_call: TRBV7-6; d_call: -; cdr3_length: 15; clone_size: -; j_call: TRBJ1-5; cdr3_nt: TGTGCCAGCAGCTTAGGGGCAGGGCGCAATCAGCCCCAGCATTTT; cdr3_aa: CASSLGAGRNQPQHF